The entry below gives a single TCR beta chain sequence along with its context. CDR1 MDHEN and CDR2 SYDVKM come from the germline V gene. The length of the CDR3 is 14 residues. V was pared by 6 bases and J by 10 bases, with 7 bases of the junction left unmatched. These data originate in a study of OX40 agonist ivuxolimab in advanced cancers. Study context: Participants, 80% to 90% male, averaged 60 years of age, ranging from about 23 to 90.

The method was immunoSEQ multiplex PCR; TCRdb's version includes in-frame clones alone and lacks a portion of them. This table holds some 86,000 clones, approximately 90% found once. The chain carries TRBV28 and TRBJ1-4; 11 positions match TRBD1. This sequence was found in an adult with an advanced solid tumor such as melanoma, head and neck, liver or kidney cancer. This specimen was CD4+ or CD8+ T cells sorted from blood, taken in a trial of the OX40 agonist ivuxolimab. Written as DNA, the CDR3 is TGTGCCAGCAGCGCCGGACAGGGGGCCGTAAAACTGTTTTTT. Translating gives CASSAGQGAVKLFF.